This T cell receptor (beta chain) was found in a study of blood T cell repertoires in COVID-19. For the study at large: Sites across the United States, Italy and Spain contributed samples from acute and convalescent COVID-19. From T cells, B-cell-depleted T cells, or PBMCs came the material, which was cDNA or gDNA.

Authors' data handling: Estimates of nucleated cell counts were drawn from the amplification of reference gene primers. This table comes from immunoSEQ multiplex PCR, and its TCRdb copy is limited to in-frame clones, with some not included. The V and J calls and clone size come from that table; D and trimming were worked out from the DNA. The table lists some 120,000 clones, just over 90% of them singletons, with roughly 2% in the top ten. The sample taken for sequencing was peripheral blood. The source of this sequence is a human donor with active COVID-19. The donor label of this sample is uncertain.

CDR3 residues: CASSPDRFNQPQHF. The CDR3 DNA follows: TGTGCCAGCAGCCCGGACAGGTTTAATCAGCCCCAGCATTTT. The chain combines TRBV3-1 (or the pseudogene TRBV3-2) with TRBJ1-5; 7 bases are a match to TRBD1. The length of the CDR3 is 14 residues. From germline, CDR1 is LGHDT and CDR2 YNNKEL (reference sequence). The trim removed 4 bases at V and 4 bases at J, leaving 4 bases unmatched.